The source of this T cell receptor (beta chain) is a study of shared clonotypes between healthy human individuals (dated by TCRdb to 2018 to 2021). The study in broad terms: A few men and two women, aged 18 to 49 years, made up the cohort. For each donor, CD4 naive and CD4 memory were each run on three plates, CD8 naive on two plates, and CD8 memory on one plate. To estimate repertoire size and how much clonotypes are shared between individuals, the study performed deep sequencing of blood TCR repertoires from about 5 healthy adults. To increase sequencing depth and limit assay-specific biases, TCR repertoire library preparation and sequencing were carried out by different laboratories using diverse techniques. Leukapheresis yielded between about 0.8 and 8.9 billion PBMCs per donor. The research as a whole found: Because the study included only a small number of donors, the genetic and exposure-history diversity represented was limited. Naive subsets generally had larger estimated clonotype richness than memory subsets. Pairwise subsampling indicated that sequencing depth was expected to affect the degree of clonotype sharing among donors. Sampling was restricted to blood, and TCR repertoires in tissue are likely to differ from TCR repertoires in blood. Higher generation probabilities were observed for clonotypes shared by all four sorted-subset donors than for non-shared clonotypes. About 5% of naive CD4, 3.5% of naive CD8, around 2.3% of memory CD4, and 0.35% to 0.5% of memory CD8 clonotypes were shared across several donors. Even with the large sequencing depth, rarefaction of the sorted-subset datasets indicated that sequencing was incomplete.

The CDR3 goes from the cysteine to the phenylalanine over 15 residues. Left in the record is the CDR3 DNA by itself, 45 bases read in frame from the first base. Trimming costs V 5 bases and J 1 base, and their ends lie 12 bases apart. The germline V gene encodes CDR1 MNHEY and CDR2 SMNVEV (reference sequence). Using the deep immunoSEQ assay, multiplex PCR amplified TCR CDR3 regions from genomic DNA. For each cell subset, the extracted genomic DNA was distributed evenly across all wells of several immunoSEQ 96-well plates, and each plate served as one replicate. Each replicate PCR for sorted subsets received approximately 200 ng genomic DNA, equal to 30,000 or so T cell genomes. Purified libraries were measured with a Qubit 3.0 fluorometer, size-checked on a Bioanalyzer 2100, and measured again with the KAPA Library Quantification kit. Every immunoSEQ 96-well plate was sequenced on a separate single-read 150-cycle Illumina NextSeq 550 flow cell. The original methods were these. The immunoSEQ output contained only junctional sequences without quality scores, so filtering could not match that applied to full-length reads. To assign V/J genes and CDR3, sequences were annotated against IMGT germline references using PyIR, a Python wrapper for IgBLAST v1.9. Reads with weak V/J assignments (E-value above 1e-6), missing CDR3, stop codons, out-of-frame junctions, or ambiguous translated residues were removed. V3J clonotypes were defined as sequences sharing an identical inferred V gene, J gene, and CDR3 amino acid sequence. Percentage overlap between repertoires was calculated by dividing the number of shared unique clonotypes by the size of the smaller repertoire. RTK rarefaction, the Chao1 estimator, and Recon v2.1 estimates of unobserved clonotypes were used to assess repertoire richness. Generation probabilities were computed with OLGA for all TCRbeta clonotypes obtained by the gDNA method from a handful of donors. TCRdb re-hosts the immuneACCESS table, in-frame sequences only. Its copies lack some clones; in the studies checked, an unresolved V gene accounts for under half of them, and the cause for the rest is not known. D and trimming come from the DNA, and the V and J calls and clone size come from that table. Present in this sample are hundreds of thousands of clones, about 95% of which were seen just once. The top ten clonotypes cover about 0.11% of the sample.

CD8 naive samples were obtained by positive selection for CCR7 among CD45RO-negative cells, yielding a CD45RA+CCR7+ population from which TemRA cells were excluded. The donors were healthy, HIV-negative adults with no recently reported acute infections or vaccinations. All donors were Caucasian adults living in Nashville, Tennessee, USA. After blood collection by leukapheresis, PBMCs were isolated using Ficoll-Histopaque density gradient centrifugation and then cryopreserved in the vapor phase of liquid nitrogen. Analytical flow cytometry was used to check the purity and quantity of every magnetically sorted T cell population. Each sorted fraction had its genomic DNA isolated and then quantified by UV absorbance on a Nanodrop 2000c. As regards this clone: There is no known antigen for this receptor. Base qualities are not at hand, and no much larger clone is one base apart.

The sequenced sample consisted of naive CD8+ T cells sorted from blood. The intended sense of this specimen's cell subset or site label: CD45RA+CCR7+. The chain is assembled from TRBV27 and TRBJ1-3; possibly the D gene is TRBD1, per 6 matching bases. The receptor's source is a woman aged 25-40 years in good health. The DNA sequence follows: TGTGCCAGCAGTATCGCGGGGGCATCTGGAAACACCATATATTTT. Its coded protein is CASSIAGASGNTIYF.